This TCR beta chain came from a study of T cell clonotyping in hematopoietic cell transplantation. Study context: Recipients' pretransplant samples followed cytoreduction. Notes on the study in general: Graft donor and pretransplant recipient Inverse Simpson Index values predicted broader posttransplant TCR diversity. At the given depth, recipient repertoires were over 95% de novo clonotypes. Recipient TCR diversity dropped after transplant; expanded clonotypes rose from day 30 to 180.

For this clone: As yet, its antigen is unknown.

Time point of the sample: recipient sample about 28 days before transplant, after cytoreduction. Method: immunoSEQ multiplex PCR; TCRdb's copy keeps in-frame clones and lacks some. The sample records tens of thousands of clones, approximately 95% being singletons. Germline lookup yields CDR1 SEHNR and CDR2 FQNEAQ (reference sequence). This CDR3 is 16 amino acids long. Trimming pared 5 bases from V and 5 bases from J, leaving 19 bases between. This sequence originates from a woman in her forties or fifties with acute myeloid leukemia. Some clones in this sample may be carry-over from other donors' samples. This chain joins TRBV7-9 and TRBJ1-5; D perhaps matches TRBD1 (6 bases). This material consisted of peripheral blood mononuclear cells, taken before stem cell transplant. CDR3 in amino acids: CASSLGVDSFYQPQHF. CDR3 in DNA: TGTGCCAGCAGCCTTGGCGTGGACAGCTTCTATCAGCCCCAGCATTTT. Combining the CDR3 with reference TRBV7-9 and TRBJ1-5 gives the whole variable domain DTGVSQNPRHKITKRGQNVTFRCDPISEHNRLYWYRQTLGQGPEFLTYFQNEAQLEKSRLLSDRFSAERPKGSFSTLEIQRTEQGDSAMYLCASSLGVDSFYQPQHFGDGTRLSIL.